One and the same sample provided the 32 T cell receptor beta chains below, sequenced in a study of shared clonotypes between healthy human individuals. TCRdb keeps only in-frame clones here, not all; method: immunoSEQ multiplex PCR. Here the sample spans around 1.1 million clones, around 78% being singletons. Sequencing input: memory CD4+ T cells from PBMCs. As for subset: CD45RA-negative fraction. These receptor sequences come from a man aged 18 to 30 in good health. Some clones in this sample may be carry-over from other donors' samples.

The V gene is TRBV6-1, the J gene TRBJ2-7; no clear D. CDR3 length: 14 residues. The V end lost 2 bases, the J end lost 0 bases, and 8 bases lay between the germline ends. CDR1 is MNHNS, CDR2 SASEGT, per germline. CDR3 amino acids: CASSEQVSSYEQYF. The CDR3 bases are TGTGCCAGCAGTGAACAGGTGAGCTCCTACGAGCAGTACTTC.

V is TRBV29-1 and J is TRBJ2-1, with D perhaps given as TRBD1 or TRBD2 (5 bases each). This CDR3 region has 14 residues. V dropped 8 bases and J dropped 10 bases, with 24 bases sitting between them. Germline-derived CDR1 and CDR2 are SQVTM and ANQGSEA. The CDR3 DNA sequence: TGCAGCTCGGGCCCCAGGAGACTACACAGGGAGCAGTTCTTC. Encoded protein: CSSGPRRLHREQFF.

This chain connects TRBV15 to TRBJ2-1; 10 nucleotides match TRBD1. The CDR3 loop spans 17 amino acids. From germline, CDR1 is LNHNV and CDR2 YYDKDF (reference sequence). J lost 5 bases, V lost 1 base, and 8 bases had no gene match. CDR3: CATSRGWGTGVDNEQFF. The DNA for the CDR3 is TGTGCCACCAGCAGAGGCTGGGGGACAGGGGTTGACAATGAGCAGTTCTTC.

The V and J genes are TRBV27 and TRBJ2-1, with 12 positions matching TRBD1. Looked up from germline, CDR1 is MNHEY and CDR2 is SMNVEV (reference sequence). The CDR3 sequence is 15 residues long. V trimming: 7 bases; J trimming: 7 bases; junction bases outside the gene matches: 8. CDR3 in DNA: TGTGCCAGCACGTCCGGGACAGGGGGCTTTAATGAGCAGTTCTTC. As protein: CASTSGTGGFNEQFF.

This chain joins TRBV6-5 and TRBJ1-5; 10 bases fit TRBD1. V gave up 7 bases and J gave up 2 bases; unmatched junction bases: 5. CDR1 and CDR2 (germline): MNHEY, SVGAGI. The CDR3 contains 15 residues. CDR3 region: CASTLGQGGNQPQHF. The CDR3 nucleotides are TGTGCCAGCACCCTAGGACAGGGGGGCAATCAGCCCCAGCATTTT.

CDR3 sequence: CASFGAGVYPDTQYF. DNA for the CDR3: TGTGCCAGCTTTGGGGCGGGAGTTTATCCAGATACGCAGTATTTT. J is TRBJ2-3 and V is TRBV5-6; TRBD2 aligns across 7 bases. The CDR3 spans 15 residues. Germline V CDR1 and CDR2: SGHDT, YYEEEE. The trim removed 7 bases at V and 4 bases at J, leaving 12 bases unmatched.

This clone appeared a few times. The sample contains more than one DNA sequence encoding this CDR3. The chain couples TRBV7-2 to TRBJ2-2; no clear D. CDR1 and CDR2 from the germline V gene are SGHTA and FQGNSA. CDR3 length: 14 residues. The germline V and J ends were trimmed by 2 bases and 1 base, with 5 bases remaining between them. CDR3 DNA: TGTGCCAGCAGCTTATCGGGGAACACCGGGGAGCTGTTTTTT. Amino acid sequence: CASSLSGNTGELFF.

The chain joins TRBV7-3 to TRBJ2-7; either TRBD1 or TRBD2 may fit D (5 bases each). Between the trimmed V and J ends, which lost 3 bases and 3 bases, there was a span of 12 bases. This CDR3 is 14 amino acids long. Germline CDR1 SGHTA, CDR2 FQGTGA. The CDR3 coding sequence is TGTGCCAGCAGCTTGGGACCGCGAATCTACGAGCAGTACTTC. As protein: CASSLGPRIYEQYF.

V gene TRBV11-2 combines with J gene TRBJ2-2; 7 nucleotides match TRBD1. Germline V lookup: CDR1 SGHAT, CDR2 FQNNGV. V lost 5 bases and J lost 5; bases outside the gene matches: 11. The CDR3 is 16 amino acids. CDR3 in DNA: TGTGCCAGCAGCCCTCGACCCGGGACAGCTACCGGGGAGCTGTTTTTT. Translation: CASSPRPGTATGELFF.

This clone has just one count. V and J are TRBV7-2 and TRBJ2-2; 7 nucleotides match TRBD2. The germline V gene has CDR1 SGHTA and CDR2 FQGNSA. The V gene end was trimmed by 2 bases and the J gene end by 7 bases; junction bases not matched to a gene: 7. The CDR3 has 15 amino acids. As DNA, the CDR3 is TGTGCCAGCAGCTTATTTGCGGGAGTTAACGGGGAGCTGTTTTTT. The encoded protein is CASSLFAGVNGELFF.

The chain is built from TRBV19 and TRBJ1-2, with unresolved D. Germline-derived CDR1 and CDR2 are LNHDA and SQIVND (reference sequence). Trimming shortened V by 9 bases and J by 2 bases, and 19 bases separated the two germline ends. There are 15 residues in the CDR3. The CDR3 DNA follows: TGTGCCAGAGCCAAATACTCGGACGGAAACTATGGCTACACCTTC. This codes for CARAKYSDGNYGYTF. The full variable domain, with the rest looked up from reference TRBV19 and TRBJ1-2, is DGGITQSPKYLFRKEGQNVTLSCEQNLNHDAMYWYRQDPGQGLRLIYYSQIVNDFQKGDIAEGYSVSREKKESFPLTVTSAQKNPTAFYLCARAKYSDGNYGYTFGSGTRLTVV.

The V call is TRBV28, the J call TRBJ1-5, with a weak D call TRBD1 (6 bases). Trimming removed 3 bases from V and 11 bases from J, with 14 bases in between. The germline gives CDR1 MDHEN, CDR2 SYDVKM. This CDR3 region has 13 residues. CDR3: CASSLSTGGAQHF. In DNA form, the CDR3 reads TGTGCCAGCAGTTTGTCGACAGGAGGGGCCCAGCATTTT.

This clone has a handful of counts. CDR3 in amino acids: CASSRRQGGETQYF. Written as DNA, the CDR3 is TGTGCCAGCAGCCGTCGACAGGGAGGAGAGACCCAGTACTTC. This chain joins TRBV13 and TRBJ2-5; a possible D gene is TRBD1 (7 bases). The V gene's germline CDR1 is PRHDT and CDR2 FYEKMQ (reference sequence). Trimming stripped 5 bases from V and 4 bases from J, with 14 bases between. The CDR3 has 14 residues.

The chain employs TRBV4-3 and TRBJ2-5, with 9 positions matching TRBD1. The CDR3 spans 15 residues. V lost 1 base and J lost 2; bases outside the gene matches: 2. Germline V CDR1 and CDR2: LGHNA, YSLEER. The CDR3 DNA is TGCGCCAGCAGCCAAGCGACAGGGGGACAAGAGACCCAGTACTTC. It specifies CASSQATGGQETQYF.

On this clone itself: Other DNA sequences in this specimen translate into the identical CDR3. V and J are TRBV9 and TRBJ1-1; 9 bases line up with TRBD1. The V segment lost 0 bases and the J segment 5 bases; nucleotides outside the gene matches: 5. CDR1 and CDR2 from the germline V gene are SGDLS and YYNGEE. This CDR3 has 15 residues. The CDR3 is CASSVGPQGATEAFF. Here the CDR3 DNA reads TGTGCCAGCAGCGTAGGACCACAGGGGGCGACTGAAGCTTTCTTT.

The chain carries TRBV7-9 and TRBJ2-1, with TRBD2 matching over 7 bases. Germline lookup yields CDR1 SEHNR and CDR2 FQNEAQ (reference sequence). The CDR3 length is 15 residues. V lost 1 base, J lost 4 bases, and 4 bases stayed unmatched. CDR3 sequence reads: CASSLVSGQYNEQFF. The CDR3 DNA reads as TGTGCCAGCAGCTTAGTTAGCGGGCAATACAATGAGCAGTTCTTC.

This clone was seen once. The chain carries TRBV15 and TRBJ1-5; 8 nucleotides agree with TRBD1. CDR1 and CDR2 (germline): LNHNV, YYDKDF (reference sequence). CDR3 length: 16 amino acids. Germline trimming cut 3 bases from V and 6 bases from J; bases unmatched to any gene: 10. The CDR3 nucleotides read TGTGCCACCAGCAGGGACCAGGGGGCGGACCTTCAGCCCCAGCATTTT. Translating it yields CATSRDQGADLQPQHF.

The chain links TRBV11-2 to TRBJ2-2; D call uncertain. The CDR3 runs to 17 residues. Germline CDR1 SGHAT, CDR2 FQNNGV. Trimming cost V 1 base and J 4 bases, with 16 bases left between them. The CDR3 nucleotides are TGTGCCAGCAGCTTAGGAACGACCCAACGTGGCACCGGGGAGCTGTTTTTT. It codes for CASSLGTTQRGTGELFF.

This clone occurred once. The chain links TRBV9 to TRBJ1-2; no reliable D call. The ends were cut back, 3 bases at V and 2 bases at J, with 23 bases in the middle. In germline, CDR1 is SGDLS, CDR2 YYNGEE. This CDR3 region has 18 residues. The CDR3 here is CASSAPAGATSWNYGYTF. CDR3 DNA: TGTGCCAGCAGCGCCCCCGCGGGTGCGACCTCATGGAACTATGGCTACACCTTC.

The chain has TRBV28 and TRBJ2-5, with a possible D match to TRBD2 (5 bases). The length of the CDR3 is 14 residues. V dropped 8 bases and J dropped 7 bases, with 20 bases sitting between them. Germline loops: CDR1 MDHEN, CDR2 SYDVKM. CDR3 DNA sequence: TGTGCCAGCTCACCGGGATCACTCGTCGGGACCCAGTACTTC. It specifies CASSPGSLVGTQYF.

CDR3 loop: CASSEWEGAFYGYTF. CDR3 sequence (DNA): TGTGCCAGCAGCGAATGGGAGGGGGCCTTCTATGGCTACACCTTC. J is TRBJ1-2 and V is TRBV7-2; 7 bases map to TRBD1. CDR1 SGHTA and CDR2 FQGNSA come from the germline V gene. Trimming at V came to 5 bases and at J to 4 bases, leaving 10 bases not matched to a gene. The CDR3 totals 15 residues.

This clone was seen more than once but under ten times. Other DNA sequences within the sample encode an identical CDR3. The chain employs TRBV7-2 and TRBJ1-5, with D perhaps TRBD1 (6 bases). The CDR3 spans 13 residues. Germline values: CDR1 SGHTA, CDR2 FQGNSA. V was cut by 6 bases and J by 7 bases, with 13 bases left in between. The CDR3 here is CASSFRGGQPQHF. Here the CDR3 DNA reads TGTGCCAGCAGTTTTCGAGGGGGGCAGCCCCAGCATTTT.

The CDR3 DNA is TGTGCCAGCAGACCAGCCGGGACAGTCTACGAGCAGTACTTC. Protein sequence: CASRPAGTVYEQYF. The chain is built from TRBV6-5 and TRBJ2-7; 7 bases fit TRBD1. The CDR3 is 14 residues long. V was clipped by 6 bases and J by 3 bases; unmatched bases: 8. Germline assignment: CDR1 MNHEY and CDR2 SVGAGI.

The CDR3 DNA follows: TGTGCCACCAGCAGAGATCCTGGGACTAGCTTCGACAATGAGCAGTTCTTC. This gives the protein CATSRDPGTSFDNEQFF. V usage is TRBV15 and J usage is TRBJ2-1; 9 bases align to TRBD2. The CDR3 has 17 residues. Germline CDR1 LNHNV, CDR2 YYDKDF (reference sequence). J was trimmed by 5 bases and V by 0 bases; bases with no gene match: 8. Variable domain in full (rest from reference TRBV15 and TRBJ2-1): DAMVIQNPRYQVTQFGKPVTLSCSQTLNHNVMYWYQQKSSQAPKLLFHYYDKDFNNEADTPDNFQSRRPNTSFCFLDIRSPGLGDTAMYLCATSRDPGTSFDNEQFFGPGTRLTVL.

The chain combines TRBV29-1 with TRBJ1-3; D is unresolved. Germline loops: CDR1 SQVTM, CDR2 ANQGSEA. The V and J ends lost 3 bases and 4 bases respectively, with 4 bases between them. The CDR3 spans 11 residues. Here the CDR3 reads CSVDQGNTIYF. In DNA form, the CDR3 reads TGCAGCGTTGACCAGGGAAACACCATATATTTT.

The V gene is TRBV6-6, the J gene TRBJ2-3; 10 positions match TRBD2. V was clipped by 4 bases and J by 1 base; unmatched bases: 2. Germline V CDR1 and CDR2: MNHNY, SVGAGI (reference sequence). The CDR3 extends over 15 amino acids. CDR3 bases: TGTGCCAGCAGTTTTCTAGCGGGGGGCACAGATACGCAGTATTTT. Protein sequence: CASSFLAGGTDTQYF.

This chain uses TRBV29-1 with TRBJ2-7; TRBD1 or TRBD2 may be the D gene (5 bases each). The ends were cut back, 7 bases at V and 2 bases at J, with 9 bases in the middle. Per the germline V gene, CDR1 is SQVTM and CDR2 is ANQGSEA. This CDR3 has 11 amino acids. The CDR3 protein is CSGVGAYEQYF. CDR3 nucleotides: TGCAGCGGGGTGGGGGCCTACGAGCAGTACTTC.

This chain joins TRBV29-1 and TRBJ2-3, with a tentative D call TRBD2 (5 bases). Germline CDR1 reads SQVTM; CDR2 reads ANQGSEA. The CDR3 has 13 amino acids. Trimming left V 4 bases short and J 6 bases short, with 14 bases between. The CDR3 region has the DNA TGCAGCGTTGGAGGGTCGGCTAGGGATACGCAGTATTTT. Its translation: CSVGGSARDTQYF.

The chain uses TRBV10-3 and TRBJ2-7, with D tentatively TRBD2 (5 bases). V gave up 3 bases and J gave up 4 bases, with 13 bases separating them. Looked up from germline, CDR1 is ENHRY and CDR2 is SYGVKD. CDR3 size: 14 residues. CDR3: CAISDERKGYEQYF. In DNA form, the CDR3 reads TGTGCCATCAGTGATGAGCGGAAAGGGTACGAGCAGTACTTC.

This clone was detected only a few times. V is TRBV27 and J is TRBJ2-7; the D is unclear. There are 15 residues in the CDR3. CDR1 is MNHEY, CDR2 SMNVEV, per germline (reference sequence). Trimming took 3 bases from V and 3 from J, leaving 15 bases between them. CDR3 coding DNA: TGTGCCAGCAGTTTCCTAGGCGCCCCCCTCTACGAGCAGTACTTC. This codes for CASSFLGAPLYEQYF.

This chain uses TRBV29-1 with TRBJ1-1; D gene uncertain. CDR1 is SQVTM, CDR2 ANQGSEA, per germline. The CDR3 has 14 amino acids. Trimming stripped 2 bases from V and 4 bases from J, with 14 bases between. The DNA of the CDR3 is TGCAGCGTTGAAAGTTTACCCGGGAGCACTGAAGCTTTCTTT. Protein sequence: CSVESLPGSTEAFF.

To note about this clone: A read error may be the cause here, since a much bigger clone is one base away. The chain employs TRBV11-3 and TRBJ2-6, with D unclear. Per the germline V gene, CDR1 is SGHNT and CDR2 is YENEEA. CDR3 length equals 13 residues. V was trimmed by 5 bases and J by 1 base, leaving 3 bases between them. The CDR3 sequence: CASSHSGANVLTF. CDR3 nucleotides: TGTGCCAGCAGCCATTCTGGGGCCAACGTCCTGACTTTC.